This T cell receptor beta chain was found in a study of blood T cell repertoires in COVID-19. For the study at large: The analysed material was cDNA or gDNA that came from T cells, B-cell-depleted T cells, or PBMCs.

Some clones are missing from TCRdb's copy, which holds only in-frame ones; the method was immunoSEQ multiplex PCR. The profile shows about 370,000 clones, around 91% of them singletons. This clone was detected a few times. Participant-reported clinical history was the basis for cohort assignment. The CDR3 has 17 amino acids. CDR1 is SGHKS and CDR2 is YYEKEE in the germline V gene (reference sequence). V dropped 0 bases and J dropped 3 bases, with 13 bases sitting between them. The chain recombines TRBV5-5 with TRBJ1-6; D unclear. The clonotype comes from a man aged 18 to 35 who had recovered from COVID-19. Sequenced material: PBMCs or T cells enriched from blood (not recorded which). CDR3 amino acids: CASSLVMGRDYNSPLHF. For the CDR3, the DNA is TGTGCCAGCAGCTTGGTTATGGGCCGAGACTATAATTCACCCCTCCACTTT.